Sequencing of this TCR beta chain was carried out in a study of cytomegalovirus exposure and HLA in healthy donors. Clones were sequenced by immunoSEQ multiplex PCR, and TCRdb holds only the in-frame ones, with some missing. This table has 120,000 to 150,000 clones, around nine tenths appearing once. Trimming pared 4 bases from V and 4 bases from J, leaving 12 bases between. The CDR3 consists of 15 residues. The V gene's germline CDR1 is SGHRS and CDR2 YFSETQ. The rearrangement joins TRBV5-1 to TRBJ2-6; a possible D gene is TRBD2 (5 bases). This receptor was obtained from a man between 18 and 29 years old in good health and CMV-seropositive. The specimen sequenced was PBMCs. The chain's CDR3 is CASSPGFAGANVLTF. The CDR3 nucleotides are TGCGCCAGCAGCCCGGGGTTTGCCGGGGCCAACGTCCTGACTTTC.